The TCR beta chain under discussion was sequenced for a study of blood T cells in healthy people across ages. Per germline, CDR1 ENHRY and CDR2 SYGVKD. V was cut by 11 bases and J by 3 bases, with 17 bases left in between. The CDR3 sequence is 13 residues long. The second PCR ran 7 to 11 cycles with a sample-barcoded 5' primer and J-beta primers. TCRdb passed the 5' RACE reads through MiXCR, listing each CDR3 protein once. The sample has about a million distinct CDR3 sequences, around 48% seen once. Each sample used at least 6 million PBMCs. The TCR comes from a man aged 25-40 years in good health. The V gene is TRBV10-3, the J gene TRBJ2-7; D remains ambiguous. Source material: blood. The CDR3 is CAARTQNGYEQYF. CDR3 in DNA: TGTGCCGCCAGAACGCAAAACGGCTACGAGCAGTACTTC.